This TCR beta chain came from a study of beta chain features in type 1 diabetes. Study results and limitations: Researchers reported that naive, central memory and Treg TCRB repertoires appeared more similar in patients than in healthy donors.

The investigators reverse transcribed all of the isolated RNA, so they sequenced expressed TCRB transcripts. Assay used: immunoSEQ multiplex PCR; TCRdb lists only in-frame clones, some missing. Found here are 400,000 to 550,000 clones, more than 9.5% of them singletons; the top ten hold 0.035% to 0.05%. This CDR3 region has 16 residues. There are a few counts of this clone. Its specificity is unknown. Every participating donor gave one draw, a heparinised blood sample averaging approximately 120 mL. The sequence derives from a woman between 18 and 29 years old in good health. The V and J genes are TRBV21-1 and TRBJ2-6; TRBD2, the table's D call, lacks a check against the DNA. TRBV21-1 counts as a pseudogene. Sequenced material: naive CD4+ T cells from blood. The chain's CDR3 is CASTSGGDSGANVLTF. The CDR3 DNA reads as TGTGCCAGCACCTCCGGGGGGGACTCTGGGGCCAACGTCCTGACTTTC.